The 5 T cell receptor beta chains below were found in one sample sequenced in a study of cytomegalovirus exposure and HLA in healthy donors. Primers for the PCR totalled 60 Vbeta and 13 Jbeta. The data were produced by immunoSEQ multiplex PCR, yet TCRdb's version contains in-frame clones alone and is incomplete. The sample carries approximately 110,000 clones, about 13% recorded once. What was sequenced was PBMCs. Receptors were obtained from a man aged 40-49 years in good health and CMV-seropositive.

This clone was counted only a few times. The chain recombines TRBV6-1 with TRBJ2-5; 9 bases are shared with TRBD1. V lost 4 bases and J lost 5; bases outside the gene matches: 8. Germline V CDR1 and CDR2: MNHNS, SASEGT. This CDR3 comprises 15 residues. This CDR3 reads CASSGRDRVGETQYF. CDR3 nucleotide sequence: TGTGCCAGCAGTGGCCGGGACAGGGTGGGGGAGACCCAGTACTTC.

This clone was detected only a few times. The chain links TRBV4-3 to TRBJ1-2; no reliable D call. The CDR3 length is 16 residues. V was clipped by 3 bases and J by 1 base, with 15 bases between them. The germline gives CDR1 LGHNA, CDR2 YSLEER. The CDR3 protein is CASSQDSGGGNYGYTF. The CDR3 DNA follows: TGCGCCAGCAGCCAGGACTCGGGAGGAGGTAACTATGGCTACACCTTC.

This clone was seen more than once but under ten times. The V call is TRBV28, the J call TRBJ2-2; 12 nucleotides match TRBD2. CDR3 length: 17 residues. J gave up 7 bases and V 6 bases, and 12 bases lay outside the gene matches. Germline V lookup: CDR1 MDHEN, CDR2 SYDVKM. In DNA form, the CDR3 reads TGTGCCAGCAGCCCCTCCCTAGCGGGAGGGCCTTACGGGGAGCTGTTTTTT. It specifies CASSPSLAGGPYGELFF. Drawing the rest from reference TRBV28 and TRBJ2-2, the complete variable domain is DVKVTQSSRYLVKRTGEKVFLECVQDMDHENMFWYRQDPGLGLRLIYFSYDVKMKEKGDIPEGYSVSREKKERFSLILESASTNQTSMYLCASSPSLAGGPYGELFFGEGSRLTVL.

There are a few counts of this clone. The CDR3 bases are TGTGCCAGCAGCCAATCAGTTACTAGCGGGAGAGGAGATACGCAGTATTTT. Residues: CASSQSVTSGRGDTQYF. The chain employs TRBV4-2 and TRBJ2-3; 11 bases line up with TRBD2. V lost 2 bases, J lost 5 bases, and 9 bases stayed unmatched. Germline assignment: CDR1 LGHNA and CDR2 YNFKEQ. The CDR3 loop spans 17 amino acids.

The chain couples TRBV19 to TRBJ1-3, with D maybe TRBD1 (6 bases). Germline CDR1 and CDR2: LNHDA and SQIVND (reference sequence). The CDR3 runs 16 residues. V lost 5 bases to trimming and J lost 2 bases, with 16 bases between them. The CDR3 is CASSPVWTDAGNTIYF. CDR3 DNA sequence: TGTGCCAGTAGTCCCGTATGGACAGACGCTGGAAACACCATATATTTT.